These 15 T cell receptor beta chains were sequenced from one sample in a study of Ad26.COV2.S vaccination and SARS-CoV-2 variants. Profiled with immunoSEQ multiplex PCR; TCRdb holds only in-frame clones, not every one. Of hundreds of thousands of clones listed, about 89% were seen once; the top ten hold roughly 1.5%. Treatment reported: 19 received Ad26.COV2.S at low or high dose, single or two shots; 5 received placebo; per-sample allocation not given. Specimen acquisition occurred on day 63 following the initial vaccine or placebo injection. This specimen consisted of peripheral blood, obtained in a trial of Ad26.COV2.S vaccine versus placebo. The receptors derive from a person between 18 and 60 years old who received the Ad26.COV2.S COVID-19 vaccine or a placebo.

The table lists this clone with a count of one. CDR3 amino acids: CSGEENTEAFF. The DNA for the CDR3 is TGCAGCGGAGAGGAGAACACTGAAGCTTTCTTT. The chain couples TRBV29-1 to TRBJ1-1; D ambiguous. This CDR3 is built from 11 residues. Trimming took 7 bases from V and 1 from J, leaving 7 bases between them. CDR1 and CDR2 (germline): SQVTM, ANQGSEA.

The rearrangement uses TRBV18 and TRBJ1-5, with TRBD1 identical over 9 bases. Germline V lookup: CDR1 KGHSH, CDR2 LQKENI. After removal of 3 bases from V and 7 bases from J, the junction contained 10 bases not matched to a gene. This CDR3 comprises 16 residues. The CDR3 loop is CASSPRDQGTGQPQHF. CDR3 in DNA: TGTGCCAGCTCACCGCGTGACCAGGGGACAGGGCAGCCCCAGCATTTT.

The gene calls are TRBV5-8 and TRBJ1-3; no clear D. Trimming removed 3 bases from V and 3 bases from J, with 10 bases in between. CDR3 length equals 14 residues. Germline V lookup: CDR1 SGHTS, CDR2 YDEGEE. In DNA form, the CDR3 reads TGTGCCAGCAGCTGGGGAGGTGTTGGAAACACCATATATTTT. Its protein product is CASSWGGVGNTIYF.

The CDR3 region is CASSLLRLGQQETQYF. In nucleotides, the CDR3 is TGTGCCAGCAGCCTATTACGCCTGGGACAGCAAGAGACCCAGTACTTC. The chain has TRBV7-9 and TRBJ2-5; 7 bases agree with TRBD1. CDR3 length: 16 amino acids. Germline lookup yields CDR1 SEHNR and CDR2 FQNEAQ (reference sequence). With 5 bases clipped from V and 2 bases from J, the junction kept 11 bases outside the gene matches.

The chain is built from TRBV10-2 and TRBJ1-1, with D tentatively TRBD1 (5 bases). V gave up 2 bases and J gave up 4 bases, with 20 bases separating them. CDR3 length equals 17 residues. Germline V gene lookup returns CDR1 WSHSY and CDR2 SAAADI. In DNA form, the CDR3 reads TGCGCCAGCAGTGAGAGCGCCCGGCCAGGGTGGTTCACTGAAGCTTTCTTT. This encodes CASSESARPGWFTEAFF.

This clone is a singleton in its sample. The rearrangement links TRBV30 to TRBJ1-4; D is uncertain. The CDR3 has 14 residues. Per the germline V gene, CDR1 is GTSNPN and CDR2 is SVGIG (reference sequence). V was pared by 0 bases and J by 0 bases, with 5 bases between. The CDR3 DNA is TGTGCCTGGAGTGTGTATTCAACTAATGAAAAACTGTTTTTT. Translation gives CAWSVYSTNEKLFF.

The V gene is TRBV5-1, the J gene TRBJ2-5; maybe TRBD2 (5 bases). There are 14 residues in the CDR3. V gave up 3 bases and J gave up 1 base, with 10 bases separating them. Germline V gives CDR1 SGHRS, CDR2 YFSETQ. The CDR3 reads CASSSTLGQETQYF. CDR3 in DNA: TGCGCCAGCAGCTCGACACTAGGCCAAGAGACCCAGTACTTC.

V usage is TRBV15 and J usage is TRBJ2-1, with D hard to call. The CDR3 runs to 15 residues. Trimming cost V 6 bases and J 6 bases, with 18 bases left between them. Germline-derived CDR1 and CDR2 are LNHNV and YYDKDF (reference sequence). CDR3 in DNA: TGTGCCACCAGTCGGCAGATCCTCGAGGTCAATGAGCAGTTCTTC. This encodes CATSRQILEVNEQFF.

J is TRBJ2-1 and V is TRBV5-4; 7 bases are a match to TRBD1. After removal of 4 bases from V and 2 bases from J, the junction contained 6 bases not matched to a gene. Germline CDR1 is SGHNT and CDR2 is YYREEE (reference sequence). The CDR3 sequence is 15 residues long. CDR3 sequence reads: CASSPGTEPYNEQFF. Written as DNA, the CDR3 is TGTGCCAGCAGCCCGGGGACAGAACCCTACAATGAGCAGTTCTTC.

V and J are TRBV29-1 and TRBJ1-1; no clear D gene. The CDR3 spans 13 residues. The V gene lost 7 bases and the J gene lost 1 base, with 13 bases spanning the gap. The germline gives CDR1 SQVTM, CDR2 ANQGSEA. The CDR3 region is CSAALGGNTEAFF. CDR3 coding DNA: TGCAGCGCTGCCCTAGGAGGGAACACTGAAGCTTTCTTT.

Only one count was recorded for this clone. The chain couples TRBV20-1 to TRBJ1-6; a possible D gene is TRBD1 (5 bases). This CDR3 contains 15 residues. From germline, CDR1 is DFQATT and CDR2 SNEGSKA (reference sequence). The V end was cut by 3 bases, the J end by 9 bases, with 18 bases between. The CDR3 loop reads CSASPQGTGISPLHF. In nucleotides, the CDR3 is TGCAGTGCTAGTCCCCAAGGGACGGGCATTTCACCCCTCCACTTT.

The rearrangement joins TRBV7-2 to TRBJ2-7; D is possibly TRBD1 (5 bases). V dropped 1 base and J dropped 2 bases, with 6 bases sitting between them. The CDR3 runs 13 residues. Germline V lookup: CDR1 SGHTA, CDR2 FQGNSA. CDR3: CASSLVGAYEQYF. CDR3 DNA: TGTGCCAGCAGCTTAGTAGGGGCCTACGAGCAGTACTTC.

The chain employs TRBV7-9 and TRBJ1-1; D is uncertain. The CDR3 spans 13 residues. Germline V gives CDR1 SEHNR, CDR2 FQNEAQ (reference sequence). V lost 3 bases, J lost 1 base, and 6 bases lay in between. The CDR3 DNA reads as TGTGCCAGCAGCTTCGGGAGGAACACTGAAGCTTTCTTT. Its protein product is CASSFGRNTEAFF.

The CDR3 here is CAISESGPGGDQYF. The CDR3 DNA sequence: TGTGCCATCAGTGAGTCGGGACCTGGCGGAGACCAGTACTTC. The rearrangement joins TRBV10-3 to TRBJ2-7; either TRBD1 or TRBD2 may fit D (5 bases each). CDR1 is ENHRY and CDR2 is SYGVKD in the germline V gene. CDR3 length: 14 amino acids. V lost 0 bases and J lost 10, with 16 bases in between.

This chain uses TRBV7-6 with TRBJ1-1, with a tentative D call TRBD1 (5 bases). Germline V gene data show CDR1 as SGHVS and CDR2 as FNYEAQ. V lost 4 bases and J 1 base, leaving 7 bases between the germline ends. The CDR3 length is 13 residues. The CDR3 region has the DNA TGTGCCAGCAGCTCGGGACCGAACACTGAAGCTTTCTTT. It translates to CASSSGPNTEAFF.